This note documents a single T cell receptor beta chain sequence. This record belongs to a study of shared clonotypes between healthy human individuals. The CDR3 runs to 14 residues. With 5 bases clipped from V and 4 bases from J, the junction kept 5 bases outside the gene matches. Germline V gene data show CDR1 as MNHEY and CDR2 as SMNVEV (reference sequence). Naive-designated CD8 cells lacked CD45RO, were positively enriched for CCR7, and omitted terminally differentiated effector memory CD45RA+ cells. Profiling relied on immunoSEQ multiplex PCR, and the TCRdb table lists in-frame clones only, not all of them. The sample has about 2.1 million clones, approximately 92% seen once; the top ten hold 1.5% to 2%.

This clonotype was obtained from a man between 18 and 29 years old in good health. Some clones in this sample may be carry-over from other donors' samples. Material for sequencing was naive CD8+ T cells from PBMCs. V gene TRBV27 combines with J gene TRBJ2-1; 7 nucleotides align to TRBD1. This chain's CDR3 is CASSQRQGYNEQFF. The DNA of the CDR3 is TGTGCCAGCAGTCAAAGACAGGGTTACAATGAGCAGTTCTTC.